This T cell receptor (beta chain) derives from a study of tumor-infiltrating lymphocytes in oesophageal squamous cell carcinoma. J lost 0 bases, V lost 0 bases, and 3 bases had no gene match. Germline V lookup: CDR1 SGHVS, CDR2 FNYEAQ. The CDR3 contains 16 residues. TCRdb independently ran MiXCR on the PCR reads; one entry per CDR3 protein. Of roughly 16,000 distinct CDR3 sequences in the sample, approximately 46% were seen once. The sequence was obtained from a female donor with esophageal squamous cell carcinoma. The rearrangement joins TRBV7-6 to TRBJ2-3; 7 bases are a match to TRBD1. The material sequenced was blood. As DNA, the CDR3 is TGTGCCAGCAGCTTAGCGGGGACAGAAAGCACAGATACGCAGTATTTT. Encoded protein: CASSLAGTESTDTQYF.